The subject of this entry is one T cell receptor (beta chain). Its antigen is undetermined. This entry comes from a study of blood T cells in healthy people across ages. Study results and caveats: The unsorted PBMCs prevented any conclusive comparison of naive versus antigen-experienced cells.

For the second PCR, which ran for about 7 to 12 cycles, a sample-barcoded 5' primer and a J-beta primer mix were used. Each cDNA was tagged by a template-switch adaptor containing 12 random nucleotides. Via MiXCR, TCRdb re-called the 5' RACE reads, giving one row per CDR3 protein. The sample holds 1 million or so distinct CDR3 sequences, about 23% seen once. The CDR3 is made up of 15 amino acids. The germline V and J ends were trimmed by 6 bases and 6 bases, with 20 bases remaining between them. The germline CDR1 and CDR2 sequences are KGHSH and LQKENI. Samples each yielded at least 6 micrograms of total RNA. These data were likewise used in another study, on T cells of mothers and their children. As that report states: Each donor was one of three healthy Caucasian mothers or one of their six children.

V and J are TRBV18 and TRBJ2-5; a possible D gene is TRBD2 (5 bases). What was sequenced was blood. The clonotype originates from a girl aged 2-9 years in good health. The CDR3 coding sequence is TGTGCCAGCTCTCCCTCTCGCGAATCGGGGAAGACCCAGTACTTC. Residues: CASSPSRESGKTQYF.